This T cell receptor beta chain is from a study of blood T cell repertoires in COVID-19. Study-wide background: Donors in the United States, Italy and Spain gave samples during acute or convalescent COVID-19.

Methods used by the authors: Nucleated cell counts were estimated from reference gene primer amplification. TCRdb's copy holds only in-frame clones and misses some; the assay was immunoSEQ multiplex PCR. The DNA was the basis for D and trimming; V, J and clone size are from that table. The sample yields a few hundred thousand clones, 80% to 90% seen once. This clone was observed a single time. Germline V gives CDR1 SGHDT, CDR2 YYEEEE. The V gene end was trimmed by 5 bases and the J gene end by 5 bases; junction bases not matched to a gene: 10. This CDR3 is built from 15 residues. The sequence was obtained from a man aged 18 to 29 who had recovered from COVID-19. Source material: peripheral blood. This rearrangement joins TRBV5-6 to TRBJ1-1; 9 bases are a match to TRBD1. Here the CDR3 reads CASSLQGAGRTEAFF. In DNA, the CDR3 is TGTGCCAGCAGTCTACAGGGGGCAGGGAGAACTGAAGCTTTCTTT. Together with reference TRBV5-6 and TRBJ1-1, the CDR3 gives the full variable domain: DAGVTQSPTHLIKTRGQQVTLRCSPKSGHDTVSWYQQALGQGPQFIFQYYEEEERQRGNFPDRFSGHQFPNYSSELNVNALLLGDSALYLCASSLQGAGRTEAFFGQGTRLTVV.